The present entry profiles one TCR beta chain with its context. This specimen belongs to a study of blood T cell repertoires in COVID-19. Study information: From the United States, Italy and Spain came samples of acute and convalescent COVID-19. PBMCs, B-cell-depleted T cells, or T cells provided the cDNA or gDNA that made up the material.

In the original workflow: Estimated nucleated cell counts came from reference gene primer amplification. Profiled with immunoSEQ multiplex PCR; TCRdb holds only in-frame clones, not every one. V and J calls and clone size are copied from that table; D and trimming were computed from the DNA. The sample has approximately 210,000 clones, around 89% seen once. Germline values: CDR1 MNHEY, CDR2 SVGAGI. Germline trimming cut 6 bases from V and 2 bases from J; bases unmatched to any gene: 3. The CDR3 covers 13 residues. J is TRBJ2-5 and V is TRBV6-5; 7 positions agree with TRBD1. The receptor was derived from a woman aged 40-49 years with acute or convalescent COVID-19. What was sequenced was peripheral blood. The CDR3 reads CASSVGQQETQYF. CDR3 coding DNA: TGTGCCAGCAGCGTGGGACAGCAAGAGACCCAGTACTTC.